This T cell receptor beta chain was identified during a study of T cell responses to AZD1222 COVID-19 vaccine. Whole-study findings and limits: White British ancestry dominated among donors, who included more females, and clonal diversity was possibly underestimated. The study found vaccine-associated CD4 TCRs spanning spike, dominant at 160-218 and 743-854.

Sequencing used immunoSEQ multiplex PCR; TCRdb keeps in-frame clones, though not all of them. Of about 100,000 clones listed, about 87% are singletons. This CDR3 has 18 residues. Trimming cost V 7 bases and J 2 bases, with 26 bases left between them. Germline V lookup: CDR1 MDHEN, CDR2 SYDVKM. A word on this clone: The antigen remains undetermined.

This receptor was identified in an adult in good health. The chain couples TRBV28 to TRBJ1-2, with D maybe TRBD1 (5 bases). The sample was peripheral blood, taken on day 0 of AZD1222 vaccination. This CDR3 is CASNTKGPTAHRNYGYTF. As DNA, the CDR3 is TGTGCCAGCAACACTAAAGGGCCGACAGCCCATAGAAACTATGGCTACACCTTC.